A selection of T cell receptor beta chains follows, all from one sample in a study of type 1 regulatory T cells. The antigens these receptors bind are not known. TCRdb called the reads again in MiXCR, with one record for every CDR3 protein. Here the sample spans about 71,000 distinct CDR3 sequences, less than 25% being singletons. Sequenced input: cultured type 1 regulatory T (Tr1) cells, either the whole culture or a sorted fraction (not recorded which). These receptors came from a human donor in good health. Each CDR3 is given with its conserved first and last residue. A D gene is named only where the DNA matches it firmly. Not every row has a clone size; where given, it reads once, few, many or a size class.

cdr3_nt cdr3_aa clone_size j_call v_call d_call
TGCGCCAGCAGTTTGGGACTAGCTGGCCGAGAGACCCAGTACTTC CASSLGLAGRETQYF - TRBJ2-5 TRBV5-1 TRBD2
TGTGCCAGCAGGACAGGGGAGGGCACTGAAGCTTTCTTT CASRTGEGTEAFF - TRBJ1-1 TRBV12-3/TRBV12-4 TRBD1
TGTGCCAGCAGTTTAGGCAGGGGATTCACTGAAGCTTTCTTT CASSLGRGFTEAFF - TRBJ1-1 TRBV12-3/TRBV12-4 -
TGTGCCAGCAGTCAGGGGGGACTAGTTCCTTCATTT CASSQGGLVPSF few TRBJ2-3 TRBV12-3/TRBV12-4 -
TGTGCCAGCAGCTTGGAGGCAGGGATTGACATTCAGTACTTC CASSLEAGIDIQYF - TRBJ2-4 TRBV5-4 -
TGCGCCAGCGGACCGGAGGGACTCCCCACCGGGGAGCTGTTTTTT CASGPEGLPTGELFF few TRBJ2-2 TRBV5-1 -
TGCAGCGTCGGCCAGGGGGCCGGGGAGCTGTTTTTT CSVGQGAGELFF few TRBJ2-2 TRBV29-1 TRBD1
TGTGCCAGCTCACCAAGGGACGGCTACACCTTC CASSPRDGYTF - TRBJ1-2 TRBV18 -
TGCGCCAGCACCTCGGGACAGGCGAACTATGGCTACACCTTC CASTSGQANYGYTF few TRBJ1-2 TRBV5-1 TRBD1
TGTGCCAGCAGTTACGGGACAGGCCCCTACGAGCAGTTCTTC CASSYGTGPYEQFF - TRBJ2-1 TRBV6-5 TRBD1
TGCAGCGTGGGCCGGGCAGCCAATGAGCAGTTCTTC CSVGRAANEQFF - TRBJ2-1 TRBV29-1 -
TGTGCCAGCAGCCGACAGGGGGGGATACAAGAGACCCAGTACTTC CASSRQGGIQETQYF once TRBJ2-5 TRBV14 TRBD1
TGTGCCAGCAGTTTAGTCCGGGCGGGAGGTTACAACACCGGGGAGCTGTTTTTT CASSLVRAGGYNTGELFF - TRBJ2-2 TRBV12-3/TRBV12-4 TRBD2
TGTGCCATCGGGGACGGGAGACAAGAGACCCAGTACTTC CAIGDGRQETQYF - TRBJ2-5 TRBV10-3 -
TGTGCCATCAGGGCTCCTAGCACAGATACGCAGTATTTT CAIRAPSTDTQYF - TRBJ2-3 TRBV10-3 -
TGTGGGCTAGCGGGTCTTAACACCGGGGAGCTGTTTTTT CGLAGLNTGELFF once TRBJ2-2 TRBV12-3/TRBV12-4 TRBD2
TGCAGTGCTAGAGACGGCGCGGTAGAGACCCAGTACTTC CSARDGAVETQYF few TRBJ2-5 TRBV20-1 -
TGTGCCAGCAGTTACCGGGCGGGAGACGGATTGGACGGGGAGCTGTTTTTT CASSYRAGDGLDGELFF few TRBJ2-2 TRBV6-2/TRBV6-3 TRBD2
TGTGCCACCTCGGGAGGGGGCTCCTACGAGCAGTACTTC CATSGGGSYEQYF - TRBJ2-7 TRBV28 TRBD2
TGTGCCAGCAGCTTTGCTCTGAACACTGAAGCTTTCTTT CASSFALNTEAFF few TRBJ1-1 TRBV7-9 -
TGTGCCAGCAGCCAAGATTTAGACAGCCAAGCTTTCTTT CASSQDLDSQAFF few TRBJ1-1 TRBV14 -
TGTGCCAGCAGTTTGGAGGGGGCGCCGAGTCGAGCTTTCTTT CASSLEGAPSRAFF few TRBJ1-1 TRBV27 TRBD1
TGTGCCACGCGAGAGCGGGACTCCTACAATGAGCAGTTCTTC CATRERDSYNEQFF - TRBJ2-1 TRBV10-3 TRBD2
TGTGCCAGCAGCCTAAGACAGGGATTGAACACTGAAGCTTTCTTT CASSLRQGLNTEAFF - TRBJ1-1 TRBV6-6 TRBD1
TGTGCCAGCGGCGTGGGGACGCGAGGAAACACCATATATTTT CASGVGTRGNTIYF few TRBJ1-3 TRBV19 -
TGTGCCATCAGTGGGGGACCCTGGAACGAGCAGTACTTC CAISGGPWNEQYF many TRBJ2-7 TRBV10-3 -
TGTGCCAGCAGCTTGGCGGCCGGTACGCAGTATTTT CASSLAAGTQYF many TRBJ2-3 TRBV5-4 -
TGCGCCAGCAGCGTACAAGAGACCCGGTACTTC CASSVQETRYF - TRBJ2-5 TRBV5-1 -